This T cell receptor (beta chain) appears in the sequencing data of a study of read filtering for tumor transcriptome and immune sequencing. The wider study: Per sample, TCR-region reads ranged about 4 to 11 million by IR-seq, about 75 to 1273 by RNA-seq. Findings and limits, study-wide: IR-seq captured clonotypes deeper and more reliably than RNA-seq. Approximately 87% of IR-seq clonotypes had a single read, yet these held about 3.4% of reads.

The library was built from about 370 ng RNA with molecular barcoded adaptors for alpha/delta and beta/gamma chains. One entry per CDR3 protein, called by TCRdb with MiXCR from the reads. The table shows about 130,000 distinct CDR3 sequences, with under 15% occurring only once. On this clonotype itself: Its antigen remains unidentified. A much larger clone sits a single nucleotide away, making a read error possible.

Trimming removed 6 bases at V and 7 bases at J, with 17 bases between. Germline lookup yields CDR1 SEHNR and CDR2 FQNEAQ (reference sequence). The CDR3 consists of 14 residues. The TCR comes from a donor older than 35 with multiple myeloma. Material: a population of CD138-negative cells sorted from bone marrow. This sequence joins TRBV7-9 and TRBJ2-3, with D hard to call. Here the CDR3 reads CASSWTAVANTQYF. The DNA of the CDR3 is TGTGCCAGCAGTTGGACCGCGGTGGCAAATACGCAGTATTTT.